The 20 T cell receptor beta chains presented below share a single source sample, sequenced in a study of T cells in Graves' hyperthyroidism and ophthalmopathy. RNA transcripts were the template for amplifying TCR beta CDR3 regions. RT-PCR in the first round (using the HTBI primer set) targeted the TCR CDR3. TCRdb reprocessed the multiplex PCR reads with MiXCR, giving one entry per CDR3 protein. The table shows 650,000 to 800,000 distinct CDR3 sequences, with roughly 45% occurring only once. Input material: peripheral blood or thyroid tissue (not recorded which). These TCRs come from an adult man with Graves' disease, either hyperthyroidism or ophthalmopathy (not recorded which).

The chain combines TRBV25-1 with TRBJ1-5; D gene ambiguous. The CDR3 is made up of 12 amino acids. Germline assignment: CDR1 MGHDK and CDR2 SYGVNS. The V gene lost 4 bases and the J gene lost 8 bases, with 9 bases spanning the gap. The CDR3 bases are TGTGCCAGCAGTGTTAATGGTAAGCCCCAGCATTTT. It is translated as CASSVNGKPQHF.

The chain employs TRBV20-1 and TRBJ2-7, with 9 bases lining up with TRBD2. The ends lost 3 bases at V and 3 bases at J; junction bases unmatched: 12. Germline CDR1 and CDR2: DFQATT and SNEGSKA (reference sequence). The CDR3 length is 16 residues. Here the CDR3 DNA reads TGCAGTGCTAGGGAGGGGGCAGGACTAGCGCTCTACGAGCAGTACTTC. Translation gives CSAREGAGLALYEQYF.

The sample holds a few counts of this clonotype. V usage is TRBV2 and J usage is TRBJ2-7; possible D gene TRBD2, 7 bases. Germline CDR1 is SNHLY and CDR2 is FYNNEI. The V gene lost 8 bases and the J gene lost 2 bases, with 25 bases spanning the gap. CDR3 length: 17 amino acids. Here the CDR3 reads CASSRGPVGKNAYEQYF. For the CDR3, the DNA is TGTGCCAGCTCGCGGGGGCCCGTGGGGAAGAACGCCTACGAGCAGTACTTC.

This clonotype was picked up one time. At one boundary the junction diverges from the germline segment, which might be a read error. CDR3 loop: CASNFEGGNYNSPLYF. The CDR3 DNA sequence: TGTGCCAGCAACTTTGAAGGGGGAAACTATAATTCACCCCTCTACTTT. The chain carries TRBV5-1 and TRBJ1-6; weak D call: TRBD1 (6 bases). The CDR3 totals 16 residues. Germline V gene sequence: CDR1 SGHRS, CDR2 YFSETQ.

This clonotype was recorded at least ten times. One end of the junction fails to match germline, which may point to a read error. The V gene is TRBV7-9, the J gene TRBJ1-2; D is unresolved. The germline V gene has CDR1 SEHNR and CDR2 FQNEAQ (reference sequence). The CDR3 length is 15 residues. The CDR3 DNA is TGTGCCAGCAGTTTAGATTGGGGTACAGCGGATGGCTACACCTTC. Residues: CASSLDWGTADGYTF.

Worth noting for this clonotype: The germline gene is not matched at one end of the junction; a read error may be the cause. The chain links TRBV7-9 to TRBJ1-2; D gene uncertain. The CDR3 is 13 amino acids. Germline V gene data show CDR1 as SEHNR and CDR2 as FQNEAQ (reference sequence). The CDR3 DNA reads TGTGCCAGCAGTTTAGCCAGCTTCTATGGCTACACCTTC. Its translation: CASSLASFYGYTF.

The chain couples TRBV29-1 to TRBJ1-3, with 7 positions matching TRBD1. CDR3 size: 13 residues. CDR1 SQVTM and CDR2 ANQGSEA come from the germline V gene. With 4 bases clipped from V and 0 bases from J, the junction kept 0 bases outside the gene matches. The CDR3 sequence is CSVGDSSGNTIYF. CDR3 sequence (DNA): TGCAGCGTTGGGGACAGCTCTGGAAACACCATATATTTT.

The chain joins TRBV20-1 to TRBJ1-6, with TRBD1 identical over 11 bases. Trimming at V came to 6 bases and at J to 8 bases, leaving 9 bases not matched to a gene. This CDR3 has 15 residues. In germline, CDR1 is DFQATT, CDR2 SNEGSKA (reference sequence). CDR3 DNA sequence: TGCAGTGCAGTAAGGACAGGGGGCGAGTATTCACCCCTCCACTTT. Amino acids: CSAVRTGGEYSPLHF.

The genes are TRBV29-1 and TRBJ2-7; no firm D call. Germline CDR1 is SQVTM and CDR2 is ANQGSEA. This CDR3 comprises 11 residues. V lost 4 bases and J lost 2, with 6 bases in between. Written as DNA, the CDR3 is TGCAGCGTTGGGGCCGCCTACGAGCAGTACTTC. This codes for CSVGAAYEQYF.

The chain uses TRBV10-2 and TRBJ2-7, with 12 bases matching TRBD2. After removal of 2 bases from V and 5 bases from J, the junction contained 4 bases not matched to a gene. Germline V gives CDR1 WSHSY, CDR2 SAAADI. CDR3 length equals 15 residues. The CDR3 loop reads CASSEATSGSDEQYF. For the CDR3, the DNA is TGCGCCAGCAGTGAGGCGACTAGCGGGAGCGACGAGCAGTACTTC.

The V and J genes are TRBV5-8 and TRBJ2-7, with D possibly matching TRBD2 (6 bases). Per the germline V gene, CDR1 is SGHTS and CDR2 is YDEGEE. V was cut by 9 bases and J by 2 bases, with 15 bases left in between. This CDR3 has 13 amino acids. CDR3 protein: CATGRGVAYEQYF. DNA for the CDR3: TGTGCCACAGGTCGCGGGGTCGCCTACGAGCAGTACTTC.

This clonotype has a count of ten or more. The chain carries TRBV24-1 and TRBJ1-4, with 8 positions matching TRBD1. Germline V CDR1 and CDR2: KGHDR, SFDVKD. The CDR3 loop spans 15 amino acids. Trimming cost V 4 bases and J 5 bases; bases outside gene matches: 5. As DNA, the CDR3 is TGTGCCACCAGTGACTCCGGGACAGGCAATGAAAAACTGTTTTTT. Amino acid sequence: CATSDSGTGNEKLFF.

This chain uses TRBV10-3 with TRBJ1-5; 7 bases are shared with TRBD1. Per germline, CDR1 ENHRY and CDR2 SYGVKD. V lost 10 bases, J lost 8 bases, and 20 bases stayed unmatched. The CDR3 sequence is 16 residues long. The CDR3, as DNA: TGTGCCAGCAGGGGCCCCGGGACAGCTCTCGGGAAGCCCCAGCATTTT. Translating it yields CASRGPGTALGKPQHF.

On this clonotype: Lacking the conserved final phenylalanine or tryptophan, this CDR3 likely reflects a read error. The chain carries TRBV6-5 and TRBJ1-2, with D unclear. V was pared by 8 bases and J by 4 bases, with 8 bases between. The germline gives CDR1 MNHEY, CDR2 SVGAGI. This CDR3 has 11 amino acids. In nucleotides, the CDR3 is TGTGCCAGCGATGGACTCTATGGCTACACCTCC. Protein product: CASDGLYGYTS.

This clonotype was counted at least ten times. The chain is built from TRBV20-1 and TRBJ2-7; 8 bases agree with TRBD2. J gave up 5 bases and V 7 bases, and 10 bases lay outside the gene matches. The CDR3 has 13 amino acids. Germline loops: CDR1 DFQATT, CDR2 SNEGSKA (reference sequence). CDR3 loop: CSVLSPAGDEQYF. The DNA of the CDR3 is TGCAGTGTCCTATCCCCAGCGGGAGACGAGCAGTACTTC.

The CDR3 nucleotides read TGTGCCATCAGGGATGGACAGGGGAATGAAAAACTGTTTTTT. It encodes CAIRDGQGNEKLFF. The chain couples TRBV10-3 to TRBJ1-4, with TRBD1 matching over 9 bases. The germline gives CDR1 ENHRY, CDR2 SYGVKD. The trim removed 6 bases at V and 5 bases at J, leaving 4 bases unmatched. This CDR3 region has 14 residues.

This clonotype has a handful of counts. The rearrangement uses TRBV7-9 and TRBJ1-2; D remains unclear. This CDR3 region has 15 residues. CDR1 and CDR2 (germline): SEHNR, FQNEAQ (reference sequence). The V end lost 5 bases, the J end lost 4 bases, and 17 bases lay between the germline ends. The CDR3 sequence: CASSPDLGELYGYTF. The CDR3 region has the DNA TGTGCCAGCAGCCCGGATCTTGGGGAACTCTATGGCTACACCTTC.

In regard to this clonotype: A much more abundant neighbour one base away suggests this may be a read error. Given the absence of the conserved phenylalanine or tryptophan at the CDR3 end, a read error is likely. The chain carries TRBV19 and TRBJ1-2, with 9 positions matching TRBD1. The trim removed 9 bases at V and 4 bases at J, leaving 6 bases unmatched. Germline CDR1 LNHDA, CDR2 SQIVND (reference sequence). This CDR3 spans 13 amino acids. The CDR3 loop reads CASLDRGRYGYTL. CDR3 coding DNA: TGTGCCAGCCTGGACAGGGGTCGCTATGGCTACACCCTC.

This clonotype came up a few times. This sequence joins TRBV6-5 and TRBJ1-5, with a weak D call TRBD1 (6 bases). With 4 bases removed from V and 2 bases from J, the gap between germline ends came to 15 bases. This CDR3 is built from 16 residues. In germline, CDR1 is MNHEY, CDR2 SVGAGI. The CDR3 nucleotides read TGTGCCAGCAGTTCAAAACAGGGAATCGGCAATCAGCCCCAGCATTTT. Translation gives CASSSKQGIGNQPQHF.

J is TRBJ1-5 and V is TRBV2, with D uncertain. V gave up 4 bases and J gave up 0 bases, with 10 bases separating them. The CDR3 has 15 amino acids. Per the germline V gene, CDR1 is SNHLY and CDR2 is FYNNEI. CDR3 nucleotides: TGTGCCAGCAGTGCTACCAGTAATAGCAATCAGCCCCAGCATTTT. As protein: CASSATSNSNQPQHF.